This T cell receptor beta chain was recovered during a study of T cell clonality in common variable immunodeficiency. This clone was detected many times. The antigen remains unidentified. Read sequence stops 3 residues before the CDR3 end, and the germline J gene provides the missing end. Deletions cut 3 bases from V and 5 bases from J, with 11 bases between. CDR1 is SQVTM and CDR2 is ANQGSEA in the germline V gene. The CDR3 runs to 13 residues. Whole-study findings and limits: CVID subjects showed higher TCRbeta clonality than healthy controls.

Profiling relied on immunoSEQ multiplex PCR, and the TCRdb table lists in-frame clones only, not all of them. The record shows tens of thousands of clones for this sample, with no singletons present. Caucasian heritage predominated among both patients and controls. The rearrangement uses TRBV29-1 and TRBJ1-3; D is perhaps TRBD1 (5 bases). Input material: peripheral blood mononuclear cells. The source of this sequence is a person aged 18-69 years in good health. This chain's CDR3 is CSVETDGRNTIYF. CDR3 DNA, as far as it was read: TGCAGCGTTGAGACAGACGGGAGAAACACC.